This section outlines one TCR beta chain sequence together with its context. Its target is not known. Amplification used 60 Vbeta primers and 13 Jbeta primers. Produced via immunoSEQ multiplex PCR; TCRdb's table is partial and in-frame only. The table shows 90,000 to 110,000 clones, with 75% to 90% occurring only once. The data stem from a study of cytomegalovirus exposure and HLA in healthy donors. Study-wide context: HLA-typed donors were the source of approximately 88 million unique TCRs, which an early data release held.

The V end was cut by 5 bases, the J end by 6 bases, with 10 bases between. This CDR3 spans 13 amino acids. Germline V gives CDR1 SEHNR, CDR2 FQNEAQ (reference sequence). General study points: In an earlier analysis, about 87% or about 30%: the productive usage of most TCR beta V segments.

The source is a man between 25 and 39 years old in good health and CMV-seropositive. The sample comprised PBMCs. The genes are TRBV7-9 and TRBJ1-4; perhaps TRBD1 as D (6 bases). The CDR3 coding sequence is TGTGCCAGCAGCAAGGGGACACATGAAAAACTGTTTTTT. The encoded protein is CASSKGTHEKLFF.